This T cell receptor (beta chain) was found in a study of T-cell memory formation after mild COVID-19. Overall study context: Largely, TCR clusters stayed within a single donor.

Using its own MiXCR run on the 5' RACE reads, TCRdb lists one record per CDR3 protein. Of about 540,000 distinct CDR3 sequences listed, 20% are singletons. Study-wide points: Among CD4+ contracting clones, most were CM and EM, and CD8+ ones EMRA.

This clonotype was seen more than once but under ten times. What it binds is unknown. With 3 bases removed from V and 5 bases from J, the gap between germline ends came to 15 bases. Germline CDR1 and CDR2: SGHRS and YFSETQ. The CDR3 spans 14 residues. The sample taken for sequencing was PBMCs or a T cell subset sorted from them (not recorded which). This TCR was recovered from an adult woman who had mild COVID-19 (a few samples of this study predate the infection). Cell type and time point are not known. This chain joins TRBV5-1 and TRBJ2-7, with TRBD2 as a possible D gene (6 bases). This CDR3 is CASSWRGPTDEQYF. As DNA, the CDR3 is TGCGCCAGCAGCTGGCGGGGTCCGACGGACGAGCAGTACTTC. Using reference TRBV5-1 and TRBJ2-7 for the parts outside the CDR3, the full variable domain is KAGVTQTPRYLIKTRGQQVTLSCSPISGHRSVSWYQQTPGQGLQFLFEYFSETQRNKGNFPGRFSGRQFSNSRSEMNVSTLELGDSALYLCASSWRGPTDEQYFGPGTRLTVT.